The clone carrying this T cell receptor beta chain came up many times. This specimen comes from a study of Graves' ophthalmopathy and Graves' hyperthyroidism. Amplification of the TCR beta CDR3 regions used RNA transcripts (as template). In the first round, RT-PCR was carried out with HTBI primers, and a multiplex PCR formed the second round. MiXCR was run by TCRdb on the multiplex PCR reads, yielding one entry per CDR3 protein. The sample has some 400,000 distinct CDR3 sequences, around 18% seen once. There are 13 residues in the CDR3. Per germline, CDR1 ENHRY and CDR2 SYGVKD. V was clipped by 6 bases and J by 2 bases, with 11 bases between them.

Sequencing input: peripheral blood. This chain joins TRBV10-3 and TRBJ2-7, with a tentative D call TRBD1 (6 bases). This clonotype was obtained from a woman aged 18-29 years with Graves' ophthalmopathy. The CDR3 here is CAIRRDNTYEQYF. The CDR3 DNA sequence: TGTGCCATCAGGAGGGACAACACCTACGAGCAGTACTTC.